This is a list of T cell receptor beta chains from one sample in a study of OX40 agonist ivuxolimab in advanced cancers. Generated by immunoSEQ multiplex PCR, the TCRdb table keeps only in-frame clones and is missing some. The sample contains about 100,000 clones, approximately 90% of which appear only once. The sequencing here drew on CD4+ or CD8+ T cells sorted from blood, taken in a trial of the OX40 agonist ivuxolimab. These receptors all come from an adult with an advanced solid tumor such as melanoma, head and neck, liver or kidney cancer. The CDR3 runs from the conserved cysteine through the conserved F or W. D genes are given only for firm matches. Clone size is given for some rows only: seen once, a few or many times, or a class if the clone is expanded.

length	D	size	V	J	CDR3	DNA
16	TRBD1	.	TRBV7-9	TRBJ2-2	CASSLRTGDFAGELFF	TGTGCCAGCAGCTTGCGGACAGGGGATTTCGCCGGGGAGCTGTTTTTT
13	.	.	TRBV5-6	TRBJ2-5	CASIYRAGETQYF	TGTGCCAGCATCTACAGGGCGGGGGAGACCCAGTACTTC
15	.	.	TRBV4-3	TRBJ2-3	CASSQGYSGTDTQYF	TGCGCCAGCAGCCAAGGGTACTCTGGCACAGATACGCAGTATTTT
14	.	.	TRBV15	TRBJ2-3	CATSRGTRTDTQYF	TGTGCCACCAGCAGAGGAACTCGCACAGATACGCAGTATTTT
12	.	once	TRBV2	TRBJ1-5	CASSGSNQPQHF	TGTGCCAGCAGTGGAAGCAATCAGCCCCAGCATTTT
14	TRBD2	.	TRBV18	TRBJ2-5	CASSPGLAGVAQYF	TGTGCCAGCTCACCTGGACTAGCGGGAGTGGCCCAGTACTTC
15	TRBD1	.	TRBV28	TRBJ1-4	CASSSPGQANEKLFF	TGTGCCAGCAGCTCCCCCGGACAGGCTAATGAAAAACTGTTTTTT
16	TRBD1	few	TRBV7-8	TRBJ1-4	CASSFNSGTGVGKLFF	TGTGCCAGCAGCTTCAACTCCGGGACAGGGGTCGGAAAACTGTTTTTT
11	.	.	TRBV20-1	TRBJ1-2	CSATGYEGYTF	TGCAGTGCTACAGGGTATGAGGGCTACACCTTC
16	.	.	TRBV19	TRBJ2-2	CASSLKDIFNTGELFF	TGTGCCAGTAGTCTCAAGGACATTTTCAACACCGGGGAGCTGTTTTTT
13	.	.	TRBV5-1	TRBJ2-7	CASSLLENYEQYF	TGCGCCAGCAGCTTGCTGGAGAACTACGAGCAGTACTTC
18	.	.	TRBV4-1	TRBJ2-1	CASSPQDMGGGFRNEQFF	TGCGCCAGCAGCCCCCAGGATATGGGGGGCGGATTTCGCAATGAGCAGTTCTTC
14	TRBD2	once	TRBV7-2	TRBJ2-7	CASSLEAGRGEQYF	TGTGCCAGCAGCTTAGAAGCGGGGAGGGGTGAGCAGTACTTC
12	.	.	TRBV7-2	TRBJ2-5	CASSLGRETQYF	TGTGCCAGCAGCTTAGGGAGGGAGACCCAGTACTTC
13	.	.	TRBV28	TRBJ1-1	CASSAHMNTEAFF	TGTGCCAGCAGTGCGCACATGAACACTGAAGCTTTCTTT
15	.	.	TRBV19	TRBJ1-1	CASRTMPRPNTEAFF	TGTGCCAGTAGAACCATGCCGCGTCCGAACACTGAAGCTTTCTTT
15	.	.	TRBV7-9	TRBJ2-3	CASSLDGRVTDTQYF	TGTGCCAGCAGCTTAGATGGCAGGGTCACAGATACGCAGTATTTT
13	.	.	TRBV28	TRBJ1-2	CASSFGGNYGYTF	TGTGCCAGCAGTTTCGGCGGAAACTATGGCTACACCTTC
16	.	.	TRBV18	TRBJ2-3	CASSLSPGPGADTQYF	TGTGCCAGCTCACTTTCTCCCGGTCCAGGGGCAGATACGCAGTATTTT
16	TRBD2	.	TRBV7-2	TRBJ2-7	CASSLLGLAGKNEQYF	TGTGCCAGCAGCTTATTGGGACTAGCGGGAAAGAACGAGCAGTACTTC
14	TRBD2	.	TRBV28	TRBJ2-7	CASTSGGSQNEQYF	TGTGCCAGCACATCGGGCGGGAGCCAAAACGAGCAGTACTTC
14	.	.	TRBV4-2	TRBJ2-7	CASSQVGGSGEQYF	TGTGCCAGCAGCCAAGTTGGCGGCTCCGGGGAGCAGTACTTC
14	TRBD1	few	TRBV7-9	TRBJ2-7	CASSGGTAYYEQYF	TGTGCCAGCAGCGGTGGGACAGCCTACTACGAGCAGTACTTC
15	TRBD1	.	TRBV6-5	TRBJ2-1	CASSYSGQGHHEQFF	TGTGCCAGCAGTTACTCAGGACAGGGGCATCATGAGCAGTTCTTC
15	.	once	TRBV2	TRBJ2-5	CASSGGRGPQETQYF	TGTGCCAGCAGTGGGGGTAGGGGCCCCCAAGAGACCCAGTACTTC
12	.	.	TRBV19	TRBJ1-1	CASSMAGSRAFF	TGTGCCAGTAGTATGGCGGGATCTCGGGCTTTCTTT
13	.	few	TRBV11-2	TRBJ2-2	CASNLVRNGELFF	TGTGCCAGCAACTTGGTCCGGAACGGGGAGCTGTTTTTT
17	.	.	TRBV7-5	TRBJ2-1	CARSPRSTSVRYNEQFF	TGTGCCAGAAGCCCTCGCAGTACTAGCGTCCGTTACAATGAGCAGTTCTTC
15	.	few	TRBV7-2	TRBJ2-2	CASSLSPRNTGELFF	TGTGCCAGCAGCTTATCACCCAGAAACACCGGGGAGCTGTTTTTT
16	.	.	TRBV4-2	TRBJ2-3	CASSQERVSAPSPQYF	TGTGCCAGCAGCCAAGAGAGGGTCAGCGCGCCGAGTCCGCAGTATTTT
13	.	.	TRBV6-6	TRBJ2-2	CASSYVRAGELFF	TGTGCCAGCAGTTACGTCAGGGCCGGGGAGCTGTTTTTT
13	.	.	TRBV15	TRBJ2-7	CATSRGYPYEQYF	TGTGCCACCAGCAGAGGGTATCCCTACGAGCAGTACTTC
13	.	.	TRBV9	TRBJ1-2	CASSVDRDYGYTF	TGTGCCAGCAGCGTAGACAGGGACTATGGCTACACCTTC
11	.	once	TRBV20-1	TRBJ1-2	CSGGGVDGYTF	TGCAGTGGAGGGGGGGTGGATGGCTACACCTTC
15	.	.	TRBV6-5	TRBJ2-3	CASKVDGRGTDTQYF	TGTGCCAGCAAGGTGGATGGTAGGGGCACAGATACGCAGTATTTT
15	.	.	TRBV7-2	TRBJ2-1	CASSLDWGVYNEQFF	TGTGCCAGCAGCTTAGATTGGGGTGTTTACAATGAGCAGTTCTTC
13	.	.	TRBV19	TRBJ2-5	CASSMVSQETQYF	TGTGCCAGTAGTATGGTATCCCAAGAGACCCAGTACTTC
11	.	once	TRBV18	TRBJ2-1	CASSPRNEQFF	TGTGCCAGCTCACCACGCAATGAGCAGTTCTTC
14	TRBD1	.	TRBV11-2	TRBJ2-5	CASSLSGQGETQYF	TGTGCCAGCAGCTTATCGGGACAGGGGGAGACCCAGTACTTC
11	.	once	TRBV28	TRBJ2-2	CASSKVGELFF	TGTGCCAGCAGTAAAGTCGGGGAGCTGTTTTTT
16	.	.	TRBV5-4	TRBJ2-2	CASSRLNRGNTGELFF	TGTGCCAGCAGCCGCCTCAACAGAGGAAACACCGGGGAGCTGTTTTTT
15	TRBD2	.	TRBV9	TRBJ2-3	CASSVVSGSVDTQYF	TGTGCCAGCAGCGTAGTTAGCGGGAGTGTAGATACGCAGTATTTT
17	.	.	TRBV5-4	TRBJ2-5	CASSLEGLPRSGETQYF	TGTGCCAGCAGCTTGGAGGGACTCCCTAGGAGCGGGGAGACCCAGTACTTC
13	.	.	TRBV15	TRBJ1-5	CATSRDLYQPQHF	TGTGCCACCAGCAGAGATCTTTATCAGCCCCAGCATTTT
15	.	.	TRBV7-9	TRBJ2-3	CASSLVGEGARTQYF	TGTGCCAGCAGCTTAGTCGGGGAAGGAGCGCGTACGCAGTATTTT
15	TRBD1	.	TRBV28	TRBJ2-7	CASSSRDRGQGEQYF	TGTGCCAGCAGTTCACGAGACAGGGGGCAGGGCGAGCAGTACTTC
14	TRBD2	.	TRBV7-2	TRBJ2-2	CASSGTSGTGELFF	TGTGCCAGCAGCGGGACTAGCGGGACCGGGGAGCTGTTTTTT
14	TRBD2	.	TRBV19	TRBJ2-7	CASSIGEGNYEQYF	TGTGCCAGTAGTATAGGGGAGGGAAACTACGAGCAGTACTTC
14	TRBD1	.	TRBV11-3	TRBJ2-1	CASSRDSSYNEQFF	TGTGCCAGCAGCCGGGACAGCTCCTACAATGAGCAGTTCTTC
11	.	.	TRBV29-1	TRBJ2-2	CSGSDTGELFF	TGCAGCGGTTCTGACACCGGGGAGCTGTTTTTT
13	.	few	TRBV7-8	TRBJ2-1	CASSLAGVTEQFF	TGTGCCAGCAGCTTAGCGGGAGTGACTGAGCAGTTCTTC
11	.	.	TRBV5-1	TRBJ2-5	CASGTAETQYF	TGCGCCAGCGGGACTGCAGAGACCCAGTACTTC